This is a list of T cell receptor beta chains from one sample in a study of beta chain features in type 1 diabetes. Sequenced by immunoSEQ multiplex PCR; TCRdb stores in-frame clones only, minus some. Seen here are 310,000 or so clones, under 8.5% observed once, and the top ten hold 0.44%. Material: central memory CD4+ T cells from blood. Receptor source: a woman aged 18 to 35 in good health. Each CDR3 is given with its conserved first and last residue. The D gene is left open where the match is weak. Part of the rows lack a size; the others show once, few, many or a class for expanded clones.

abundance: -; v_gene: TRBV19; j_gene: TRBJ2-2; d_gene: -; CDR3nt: TGTGCCAGTAGATCCACAGCGACAGGGGAGCTGTTTTTT; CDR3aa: CASRSTATGELFF
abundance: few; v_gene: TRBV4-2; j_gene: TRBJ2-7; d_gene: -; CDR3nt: TGTGCCAGCAGCCAAGGCTCCGCCTTGAGTGGCGCAGGCTCCTACGAGCAGTACTTC; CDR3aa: CASSQGSALSGAGSYEQYF
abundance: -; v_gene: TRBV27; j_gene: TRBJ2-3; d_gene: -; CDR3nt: TGTGCCAGCAGTTTCTCGGGATCCAGCACAGATACGCAGTATTTT; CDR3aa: CASSFSGSSTDTQYF
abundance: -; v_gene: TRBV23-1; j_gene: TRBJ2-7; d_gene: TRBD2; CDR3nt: TGCGCCAGCAGTCACGGGACTAGCGGGAGTCGTAGGTACGAGCAGTACTTC; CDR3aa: CASSHGTSGSRRYEQYF
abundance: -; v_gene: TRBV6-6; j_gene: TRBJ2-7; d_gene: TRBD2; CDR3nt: TGTGCCAGCAACAGACTAGCGGGGGCCTACGAGCAGTACTTC; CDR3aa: CASNRLAGAYEQYF
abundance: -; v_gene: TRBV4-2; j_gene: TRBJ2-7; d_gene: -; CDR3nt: TGTGCCAGCAGCCTAGGACCTTTGGGCGAGCAGTACTTC; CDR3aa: CASSLGPLGEQYF
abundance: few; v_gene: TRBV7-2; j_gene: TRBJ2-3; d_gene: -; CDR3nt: TGTGCCAGCAGCTTAGCCGGGAGCACGTCCGTAGATACGCAGTATTTT; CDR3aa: CASSLAGSTSVDTQYF
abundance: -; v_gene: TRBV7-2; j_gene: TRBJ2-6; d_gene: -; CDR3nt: TGTGCCAGCAGCTTGTCAGGGTCCCACTCTGGGGCCAACGTCCTGACTTTC; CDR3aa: CASSLSGSHSGANVLTF
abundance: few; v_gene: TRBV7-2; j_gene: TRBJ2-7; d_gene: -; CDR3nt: TGTGCCAGCAGCTTAGAGGGCGGGAGACAGGGGCAGTACTTC; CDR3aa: CASSLEGGRQGQYF
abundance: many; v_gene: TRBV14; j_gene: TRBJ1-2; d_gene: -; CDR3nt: TGTGCCAGCAGCCAACAGGATAACTATGGCTACACCTTC; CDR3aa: CASSQQDNYGYTF
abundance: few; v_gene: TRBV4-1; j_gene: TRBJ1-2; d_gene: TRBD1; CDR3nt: TGCGCCAGCAGCCAAGCTAGGGACAGGGCTTATGGCTACACCTTC; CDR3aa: CASSQARDRAYGYTF
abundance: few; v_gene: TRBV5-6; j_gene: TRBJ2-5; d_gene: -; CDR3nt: TGTGCCAGCAGCTTGGGTCAGACATTTCAAGAGACCCAGTACTTC; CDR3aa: CASSLGQTFQETQYF
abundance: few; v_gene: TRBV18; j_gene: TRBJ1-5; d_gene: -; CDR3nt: TGTGCCAGCTCACCTATTGCAGGGTTAAAGAACAATCAGCCCCAGCATTTT; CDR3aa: CASSPIAGLKNNQPQHF
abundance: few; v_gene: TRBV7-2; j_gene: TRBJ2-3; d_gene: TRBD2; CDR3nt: TGTGCCAGCAGCTTAACGAGCGGGAGGGGTGGTACGCAGTGTTTT; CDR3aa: CASSLTSGRGGTQCF
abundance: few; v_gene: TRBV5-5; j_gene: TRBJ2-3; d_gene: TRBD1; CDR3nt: TGTGCCAGCAGCTTGTCCGGGACAGGGGACCTGGGGCAGTATTTT; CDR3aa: CASSLSGTGDLGQYF
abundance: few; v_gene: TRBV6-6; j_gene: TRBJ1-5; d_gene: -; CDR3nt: TGTGCCAGCCGTAACGGGGGGACACCGTACAATCAGCCCCAGCATTTT; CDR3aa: CASRNGGTPYNQPQHF
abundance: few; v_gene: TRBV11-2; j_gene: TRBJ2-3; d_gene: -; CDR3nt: TGTGCCAGCAGCCCTGGTGGGGCAGATACGCAGTATTTT; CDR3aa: CASSPGGADTQYF
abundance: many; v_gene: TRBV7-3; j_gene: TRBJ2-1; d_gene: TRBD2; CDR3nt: TGTGCCAGCAGCCCTTCGGCGGGAGTAAGGAATGAGCAGTTCTTC; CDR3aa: CASSPSAGVRNEQFF
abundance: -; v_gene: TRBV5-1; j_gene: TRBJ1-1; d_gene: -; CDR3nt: TGCGCCAGCAGCTTTTCCCCGGGACGTATGAACACTGAAGCTTTCTTT; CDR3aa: CASSFSPGRMNTEAFF
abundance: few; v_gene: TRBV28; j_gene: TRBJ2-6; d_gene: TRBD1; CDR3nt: TGTGCCAGCAGTAACAGGGGGCGCGTTGGGGCCAACGTCCTGACTTTC; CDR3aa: CASSNRGRVGANVLTF
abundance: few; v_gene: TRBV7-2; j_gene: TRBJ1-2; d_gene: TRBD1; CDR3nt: TGTGCCAGCAGCCCCTCAGGGGGACAGAACTATGGCTACACCTTC; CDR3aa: CASSPSGGQNYGYTF
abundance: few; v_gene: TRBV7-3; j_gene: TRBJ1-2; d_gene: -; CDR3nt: TGTGCCAGCAGCAAGGACAGTAACTATGGCTACACCTTC; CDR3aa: CASSKDSNYGYTF
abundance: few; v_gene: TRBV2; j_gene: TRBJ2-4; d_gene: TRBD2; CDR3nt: TGTGCCAGCGCGGGACTAGCGGGAGGAGGGGACATTCAGTACTTC; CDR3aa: CASAGLAGGGDIQYF
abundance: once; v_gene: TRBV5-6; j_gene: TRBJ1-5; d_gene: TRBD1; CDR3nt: TGTGCCAGCAGCTTTAAGCGGGACAGGTATCAGCCCCAGCATTTT; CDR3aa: CASSFKRDRYQPQHF
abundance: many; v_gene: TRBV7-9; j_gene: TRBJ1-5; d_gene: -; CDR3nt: TGTGCCAGCGGCCAGGCCAATCAGCCCCAGCATTTT; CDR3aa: CASGQANQPQHF
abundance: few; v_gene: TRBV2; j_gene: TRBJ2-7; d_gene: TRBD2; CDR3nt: TGTGCCAGCAGTGAAGGACTAGCCCGCAACAACTACGAGCAGTACTTC; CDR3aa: CASSEGLARNNYEQYF
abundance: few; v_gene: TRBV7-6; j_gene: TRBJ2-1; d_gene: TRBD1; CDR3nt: TGTGCCAGCAGCCAAGGACAGGGGGCTTCTAATGAGCAGTTCTTC; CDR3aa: CASSQGQGASNEQFF
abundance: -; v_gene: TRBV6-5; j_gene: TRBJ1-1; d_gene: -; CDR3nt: TGTGCCATTACCCAAGGCACTGAAGCTTTCTTT; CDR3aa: CAITQGTEAFF
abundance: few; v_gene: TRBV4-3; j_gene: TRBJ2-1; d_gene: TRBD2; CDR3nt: TGCGCCAGCAGCCAAGGGGGAGTAGCGGGAGGGAATGAGCAGTTCTTC; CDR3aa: CASSQGGVAGGNEQFF
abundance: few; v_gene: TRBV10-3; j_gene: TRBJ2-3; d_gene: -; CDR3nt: TGTGCCAGCAGTCGAGGAGGGGGCAGGGTTTACTCAGATACGCAGTATTTT; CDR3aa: CASSRGGGRVYSDTQYF
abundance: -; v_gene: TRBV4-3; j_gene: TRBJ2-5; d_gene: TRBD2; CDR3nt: TGCGCCAGCAGCCATTCCCGCGGGAGAGGAGAGACCCAGTACTTC; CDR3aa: CASSHSRGRGETQYF
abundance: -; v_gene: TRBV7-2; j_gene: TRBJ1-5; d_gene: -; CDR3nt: TGTGCCAGCAGCTTATGGCCCCGGGCCGGCCAGCCCCAGCATTTT; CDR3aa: CASSLWPRAGQPQHF
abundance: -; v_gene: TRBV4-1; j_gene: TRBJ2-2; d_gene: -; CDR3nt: TGCGCCAGCAGCCTCCAGGGGAACACCGGGGAGCTGTTTTTT; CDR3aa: CASSLQGNTGELFF
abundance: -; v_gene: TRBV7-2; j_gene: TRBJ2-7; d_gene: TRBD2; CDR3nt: TGTGCCAGCAGCTCCGTTAGCGGGAGACCCTACGAGCAGTACTTC; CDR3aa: CASSSVSGRPYEQYF
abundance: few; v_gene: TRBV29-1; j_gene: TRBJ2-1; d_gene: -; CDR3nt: TGCAGCGTTGAAGACCGTCGGAACGCCCTCAATGAGCAGTTCTTC; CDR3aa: CSVEDRRNALNEQFF
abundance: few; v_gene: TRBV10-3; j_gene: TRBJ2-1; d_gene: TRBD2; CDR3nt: TGTGCCATCAGTTCAAAAACTAGCGGAGACAATGAGCAGTTCTTC; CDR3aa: CAISSKTSGDNEQFF
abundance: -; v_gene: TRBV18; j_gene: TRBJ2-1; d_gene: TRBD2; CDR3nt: TGTGCCAGCTCACCACAGCTAGCGGGAGACAATGAGCAGTTCTTC; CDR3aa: CASSPQLAGDNEQFF
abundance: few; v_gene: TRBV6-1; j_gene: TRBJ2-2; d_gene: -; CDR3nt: TGTGCCAGCAGTGAATACGGTGCGATGCTGTTTTTT; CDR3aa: CASSEYGAMLFF
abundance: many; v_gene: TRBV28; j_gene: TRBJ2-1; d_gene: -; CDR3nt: TGTGCCAGCAGTTTATCTTCTGGGCAGTTCTTC; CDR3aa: CASSLSSGQFF
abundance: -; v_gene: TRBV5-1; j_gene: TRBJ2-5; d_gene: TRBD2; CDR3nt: TGCGCCAGCAGCTTCAGCCCTAGCGGGAGCTGGGAGACCCAGTACTTC; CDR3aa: CASSFSPSGSWETQYF